The present T cell receptor beta chain was sequenced within a study of cytomegalovirus exposure and HLA in healthy donors. Study overall: Membership in the Caucasian-associated ancestry cluster was found for 75% to 85% of approximately 380 genotyped donors.

Study-level findings and limits: CMV serostatus was the sole immune exposure information available.

Though nominally healthy at sampling, donors likely had unrecorded immune exposures. In the PCR, 60 Vbeta and 13 Jbeta primers were used. The assay was immunoSEQ multiplex PCR, and TCRdb's table has in-frame clones only and misses some. The data contain some 170,000 clones, under 90% of them singletons. This clone has more than one count but fewer than ten. The antigen remains undetermined. This TCR derives from a man aged 25-45 years in good health and CMV-seronegative. The specimen sequenced was PBMCs.

CDR3 sequence reads: CASSFGTANTEAFF. The DNA of the CDR3 is TGTGCCAGCAGCTTCGGAACAGCGAACACTGAAGCTTTCTTT. The chain combines TRBV5-6 with TRBJ1-1; D is undetermined. With 2 bases removed from V and 1 base from J, the gap between germline ends came to 9 bases. Germline V gene sequence: CDR1 SGHDT, CDR2 YYEEEE. This CDR3 has 14 residues.